Listed below are T cell receptor beta chains from one sample, sequenced in a study of cytomegalovirus exposure and HLA in healthy donors. Using immunoSEQ multiplex PCR, the repertoire was profiled, and TCRdb retains in-frame clones only, with some absent. The table shows about 55,000 clones, with 75% to 80% occurring only once. Sequences were obtained from PBMCs. Receptors originate from a female donor in good health and CMV-seronegative. The CDR3 runs from the conserved cysteine through the conserved F or W. A D gene is named only where the DNA matches it firmly. The size field is filled for only some rows; it gives once, few, many or a size class.

v_call	clone_size	j_call	d_call	cdr3_aa	cdr3_nt
TRBV18	once	TRBJ2-3	.	CASSPPQSTDTQYF	TGTGCCAGCTCACCCCCCCAGAGCACAGATACGCAGTATTTT
TRBV4-1	few	TRBJ2-7	.	CASSQDRAGVAYEQYF	TGCGCCAGCAGCCAAGATCGGGCCGGGGTCGCCTACGAGCAGTACTTC
TRBV4-2	.	TRBJ1-2	TRBD1	CASSQAADRGYGYTF	TGTGCCAGCAGCCAAGCAGCGGACAGGGGCTATGGCTACACCTTC
TRBV7-6	once	TRBJ2-2	TRBD1	CASGGTDRGSGELFF	TGTGCCAGCGGGGGGACCGACAGGGGGTCCGGGGAGCTGTTTTTT
TRBV7-2	.	TRBJ1-1	.	CASSLQGNTEAFF	TGTGCCAGCAGCTTACAGGGAAACACTGAAGCTTTCTTT
TRBV10-3	.	TRBJ2-2	.	CAISELYGELFF	TGTGCCATCAGTGAGTTGTACGGGGAGCTGTTTTTT
TRBV13	.	TRBJ1-1	TRBD1	CASLSGGSPVEAFF	TGTGCCAGTTTATCAGGGGGCTCCCCGGTTGAAGCTTTCTTT
TRBV5-6	.	TRBJ1-4	.	CASSFGGGIATNEKLFF	TGTGCCAGCAGCTTCGGGGGGGGAATAGCAACTAATGAAAAACTGTTTTTT
TRBV6-6	.	TRBJ1-2	TRBD1	CASSYRPGQGHGYTF	TGTGCCAGCAGTTACCGGCCGGGACAGGGACATGGCTACACCTTC
TRBV11-3	once	TRBJ2-3	.	CASSVTGVDTQYF	TGTGCCAGCAGCGTAACGGGGGTGGATACGCAGTATTTT
TRBV7-9	.	TRBJ1-3	.	CASSPQALGGNTIYF	TGTGCCAGCAGCCCTCAGGCGCTTGGGGGAAACACCATATATTTT
TRBV7-3	.	TRBJ1-1	.	CASSPQSGTEAFF	TGTGCCAGCAGCCCGCAATCGGGGACTGAAGCTTTCTTT
TRBV27	.	TRBJ1-2	.	CASSPSRYYGYTF	TGTGCCAGCAGTCCGTCCCGTTACTATGGCTACACCTTC
TRBV7-9	few	TRBJ2-3	.	CASSLAGGPTDTQYF	TGTGCCAGCAGCTTAGCGGGGGGTCCCACAGATACGCAGTATTTT
TRBV15	.	TRBJ2-3	TRBD2	CATSQSAGDTDTQYF	TGTGCCACCAGCCAGTCGGCGGGGGACACAGATACGCAGTATTTT
TRBV5-1	.	TRBJ1-1	TRBD1	CASSPPLPGQGGEAFF	TGCGCCAGCAGCCCACCCTTGCCCGGACAGGGGGGTGAAGCTTTCTTT
TRBV4-1	once	TRBJ1-5	.	CASSQYSNQPQHF	TGCGCCAGCAGCCAGTATAGCAATCAGCCCCAGCATTTT
TRBV7-9	.	TRBJ1-5	.	CASSLGAGVSNQPQHF	TGTGCCAGCAGCTTAGGGGCGGGGGTTAGCAATCAGCCCCAGCATTTT
TRBV7-2	.	TRBJ2-7	.	CASSPLPRGASEQYF	TGTGCCAGCAGCCCCTTACCCCGCGGGGCATCGGAACAGTACTTC
TRBV6-6	once	TRBJ1-6	.	CAGHGRGANSPLHF	TGTGCCGGACACGGCAGGGGAGCCAATTCACCCCTCCACTTT
TRBV20-1	.	TRBJ2-5	.	CSGIGGETQYF	TGCAGTGGGATCGGGGGAGAGACCCAGTACTTC
TRBV2	.	TRBJ2-3	.	CASSDEGADTQYF	TGTGCCAGCAGTGATGAGGGGGCAGATACGCAGTATTTT
TRBV4-1	.	TRBJ1-1	.	CASSQGAAPNTEAFF	TGCGCCAGCAGCCAAGGAGCTGCGCCGAACACTGAAGCTTTCTTT
TRBV5-1	.	TRBJ1-6	TRBD1	CASSPDRGLNSPLHF	TGCGCCAGCAGCCCCGACAGGGGGCTTAATTCACCCCTCCACTTT
TRBV25-1	.	TRBJ2-7	.	CASSGAPARYEQYF	TGTGCCAGCAGTGGAGCCCCCGCTCGGTACGAGCAGTACTTC
TRBV6-6	.	TRBJ1-5	TRBD1	CASSYSLGQGNQPQHF	TGTGCCAGCAGTTACTCGTTGGGACAGGGAAATCAGCCCCAGCATTTT
TRBV4-1	.	TRBJ2-3	TRBD1	CASSQDGTGGTDTQYF	TGCGCCAGCAGCCAAGATGGGACAGGAGGAACAGATACGCAGTATTTT
TRBV4-3	.	TRBJ2-1	TRBD2	CASSPGGKYNEQFF	TGCGCCAGCAGCCCCGGGGGGAAATACAATGAGCAGTTCTTC
TRBV7-9	.	TRBJ2-7	.	CASSFAEVGEQYF	TGTGCCAGCAGCTTTGCGGAGGTGGGAGAGCAGTACTTC
TRBV5-5	.	TRBJ2-7	TRBD1	CASSLVTGGNEQYF	TGTGCCAGCAGCTTGGTCACAGGGGGTAACGAGCAGTACTTC
TRBV30	.	TRBJ2-7	.	CAWSVLSRRLSYEQYF	TGTGCCTGGAGTGTCCTCTCGAGGAGACTCTCCTACGAGCAGTACTTC
TRBV7-2	.	TRBJ1-4	TRBD1	CASSLGVSGQGATNEKLFF	TGTGCCAGCAGCTTGGGGGTGTCTGGACAGGGGGCAACTAATGAAAAACTGTTTTTT
TRBV9	.	TRBJ2-7	TRBD1	CASSAGTGSSYEQYF	TGTGCCAGCAGCGCCGGGACAGGGAGCTCCTACGAGCAGTACTTC
TRBV5-1	.	TRBJ2-5	.	CASSSQGGETQYF	TGCGCCAGCAGCTCGCAGGGAGGTGAGACCCAGTACTTC
TRBV5-5	.	TRBJ1-4	.	CASSGGNNEKLFF	TGTGCCAGCAGCGGCGGGAATAATGAAAAACTGTTTTTT
TRBV5-6	.	TRBJ1-2	TRBD1	CASSPLDRETWDGYTF	TGTGCCAGCAGCCCGTTAGACAGGGAGACATGGGATGGCTACACCTTC
TRBV5-1	.	TRBJ2-7	TRBD1	CASSPLGGQGDPGDEQYF	TGCGCCAGCAGCCCCCTTGGGGGACAGGGGGATCCTGGTGACGAGCAGTACTTC
TRBV13	.	TRBJ2-1	TRBD2	CASSLVGRGVNNEQFF	TGTGCCAGCAGCTTAGTTGGGCGGGGGGTAAACAATGAGCAGTTCTTC
TRBV6-6	.	TRBJ1-1	TRBD1	CASSLTGGTTEAFF	TGTGCCAGCAGCCTGACAGGGGGCACGACTGAAGCTTTCTTT
TRBV10-3	.	TRBJ1-2	TRBD1	CAINSGTGEVFGYGYTF	TGTGCCATCAACTCCGGGACAGGGGAAGTGTTTGGGTATGGCTACACCTTC
TRBV5-8	.	TRBJ1-1	.	CASSLGGTYMNTEAFF	TGTGCCAGCAGCTTGGGGGGGACATACATGAACACTGAAGCTTTCTTT
TRBV18	.	TRBJ1-5	.	CASSLYEDQPQHF	TGTGCCAGCTCGCTTTACGAGGATCAGCCCCAGCATTTT
TRBV14	few	TRBJ2-2	.	CASSQTGWSGELFF	TGTGCCAGCAGCCAAACGGGATGGAGCGGGGAGCTGTTTTTT
TRBV2	.	TRBJ1-5	TRBD1	CASSDRSSNQPQHF	TGTGCCAGTTCGGACAGGTCCAGCAATCAGCCCCAGCATTTT
TRBV6-7	.	TRBJ1-6	.	CASSSDSLSSPLHF	TGTGCCAGCAGTTCGGACAGTCTCTCGTCACCCCTCCACTTT
TRBV2	.	TRBJ1-1	.	CAVRGLEAFF	TGTGCCGTCAGGGGCCTGGAAGCTTTCTTT
TRBV7-9	.	TRBJ2-2	TRBD2	CALHRTSGTTGELFF	TGTGCCTTACACCGGACTAGCGGTACTACCGGGGAGCTGTTTTTT
TRBV14	.	TRBJ1-1	.	CASSPLSRMNTEAFF	TGTGCCAGCAGCCCCCTCTCCCGTATGAACACTGAAGCTTTCTTT
TRBV4-1	.	TRBJ1-5	.	CASSPVAGVRSQPQHF	TGCGCCAGCAGCCCTGTGGCAGGGGTAAGGAGTCAGCCCCAGCATTTT
TRBV5-1	.	TRBJ1-4	.	CASSLEGPGNEKLFF	TGCGCCAGCAGCTTGGAGGGGCCGGGTAATGAAAAACTGTTTTTT
TRBV6-1	.	TRBJ2-7	TRBD2	CASSEGTSGGTEQYF	TGTGCCAGCAGTGAAGGGACTAGCGGGGGCACGGAGCAGTACTTC